This T cell receptor (beta chain) was identified in a study of Tregs in tolerant kidney transplant recipients. About the study: CD4+CD25+CD127- cells came from approximately 3-day belatacept mixed lymphocyte reactions, some with 5-day graft donor restimulation. Recipient cells were told from donor cells by antibody staining. Whole-study results and caveats: The small number of patients limits these findings pending further validation. The most relevant donor-specific Treg TCRbeta repertoire apparently came from expansion with activated donor B cells.

Germline CDR1 reads SGDLS; CDR2 reads YYNGEE. The CDR3 totals 15 residues. Unmatched junction bases numbered 5, after V lost 0 bases and J lost 2 bases. On this clone itself: The antigen remains unidentified.

Measured with immunoSEQ multiplex PCR; TCRdb has only the in-frame clones, and not every one. The data contain around 30,000 clones, over 65% of them singletons. The chain joins TRBV9 to TRBJ2-7; 7 bases fit TRBD1. The sequenced sample consisted of Tregs from blood cultured with allogeneic cells. This TCR was recovered from a human donor in good health. The CDR3 loop is CASSVGAGGAYEQYF. The CDR3 nucleotides read TGTGCCAGCAGCGTAGGGGCAGGGGGAGCCTACGAGCAGTACTTC.